Sequencing of this T cell receptor beta chain was carried out in a study of T cells after posttransplantation cyclophosphamide. This clone was recorded at least ten times. The assay was immunoSEQ multiplex PCR, and TCRdb's table has in-frame clones only and misses some. There are approximately 7,500 clones in the sample, none observed a single time. Germline CDR1 KGHSH, CDR2 LQKENI. With V trimmed by 3 bases and J by 5 bases, 5 bases remained unmatched. This CDR3 has 14 amino acids. Cyclophosphamide on days +3 and +4 followed busulfan-fludarabine conditioning and a marrow graft. This sequence joins TRBV18 and TRBJ2-5, with 8 bases fitting TRBD2. The material was PBMCs, obtained after allogeneic stem cell transplant with posttransplant cyclophosphamide. The source is a young adult male patient who received an allogeneic stem cell transplant from an unrelated donor, was CMV-positive, and had acute and chronic GVHD. Among the T cells, some may be from the graft donor. Written as DNA, the CDR3 is TGTGCCAGCTCACCTGCGGGGGGCCAGGAGACCCAGTACTTC. It encodes CASSPAGGQETQYF.